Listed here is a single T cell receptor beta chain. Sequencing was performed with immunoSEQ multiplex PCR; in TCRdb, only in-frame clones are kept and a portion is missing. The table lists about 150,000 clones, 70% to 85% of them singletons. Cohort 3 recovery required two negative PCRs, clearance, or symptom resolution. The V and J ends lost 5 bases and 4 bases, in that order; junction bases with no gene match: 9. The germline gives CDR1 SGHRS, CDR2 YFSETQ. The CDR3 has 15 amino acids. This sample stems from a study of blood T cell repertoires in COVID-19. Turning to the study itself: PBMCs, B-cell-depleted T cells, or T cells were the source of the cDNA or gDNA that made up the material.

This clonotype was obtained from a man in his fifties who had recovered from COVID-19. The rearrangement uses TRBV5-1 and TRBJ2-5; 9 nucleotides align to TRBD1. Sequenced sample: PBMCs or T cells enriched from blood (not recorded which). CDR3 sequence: CASSSGQGEGETQYF. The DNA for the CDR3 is TGCGCCAGCAGTTCGGGACAGGGAGAAGGAGAGACCCAGTACTTC.